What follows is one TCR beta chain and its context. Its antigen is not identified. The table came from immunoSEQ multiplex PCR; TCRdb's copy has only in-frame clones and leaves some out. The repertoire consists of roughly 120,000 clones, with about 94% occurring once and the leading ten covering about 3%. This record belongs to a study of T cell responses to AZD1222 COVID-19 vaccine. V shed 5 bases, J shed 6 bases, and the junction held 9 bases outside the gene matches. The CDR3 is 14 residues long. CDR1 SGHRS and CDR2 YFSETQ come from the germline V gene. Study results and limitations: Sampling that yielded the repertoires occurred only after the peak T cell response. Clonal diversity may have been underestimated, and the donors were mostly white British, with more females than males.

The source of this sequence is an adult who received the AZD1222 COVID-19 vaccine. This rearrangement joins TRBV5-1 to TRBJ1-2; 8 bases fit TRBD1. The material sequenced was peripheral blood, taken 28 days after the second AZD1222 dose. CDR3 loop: CASRPQGAQNGYTF. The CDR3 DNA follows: TGCGCCAGCAGGCCTCAGGGGGCGCAGAATGGCTACACCTTC.